The T cell receptor (beta chain) described here comes from a study of shared clonotypes between healthy human individuals. The overall study: Per donor, three plates held CD4 naive cells, three held CD4 memory, two held CD8 naive and one held CD8 memory.

Concerning this clone: Its antigen remains unidentified.

Profiled with immunoSEQ multiplex PCR; TCRdb holds only in-frame clones, not every one. Here the sample spans some 1.5 million clones, under 99% being singletons. Germline loops: CDR1 SGDLS, CDR2 YYNGEE. V gave up 4 bases and J gave up 0 bases; unmatched junction bases: 11. The CDR3 has 20 residues. General study findings and limits: The study's rarefaction showed incomplete sorted-subset sequencing despite large depth. Shared clonotypes across all four donors exceeded non-shared ones in generation probability.

Specimen: naive CD4+ T cells sorted from blood. Subset denoted: CD45RA+ positively selected. The TCR was taken from a man aged 30-40 years in good health. This rearrangement joins TRBV9 to TRBJ2-1; 15 nucleotides match TRBD2. As DNA, the CDR3 is TGTGCCAGCAGCCAAACCGGGACTAGCGGGAGGACTAGCTCCTACAATGAGCAGTTCTTC. Residues: CASSQTGTSGRTSSYNEQFF.